This section outlines one T cell receptor (beta chain) sequence together with its context. Its antigen is unknown. The data originate from a study of a mutant IDH1 vaccine in newly diagnosed glioma. Study background: Vaccination of patients was performed eight times, in weeks 1, 3, 5, 7, 11, 15, 19 and 23.

Time point here: week 11, during vaccination. Topical imiquimod accompanied each vaccine dose, which consisted of 300 ug of mutant IDH1 20-mer peptide. Germline assignment: CDR1 SGHVS and CDR2 FQNEAQ. The CDR3 length is 14 residues. V gave up 5 bases and J gave up 8 bases, with 15 bases separating them. TCRdb keeps only in-frame clones here, not all; method: immunoSEQ multiplex PCR. This sample has about 35,000 clones; 75% to 90% occur once, and the top ten carry roughly 16%. This chain joins TRBV7-8 and TRBJ1-4, with D possibly being TRBD1 (6 bases). The specimen was peripheral blood mononuclear cells (PBMCs), collected from a glioma patient whose treatment included an IDH1 peptide vaccine. The TCR originated in a woman aged 25 to 39 with glioma. Some clones in this sample may be carry-over from other donors' samples. CDR3: CASSRRGLGEKLFF. For the CDR3, the DNA is TGTGCCAGCAGCCGGAGGGGGTTGGGGGAAAAACTGTTTTTT. Full variable domain (outside the CDR3, taken from reference TRBV7-8 and TRBJ1-4): GAGVSQSPRYKVAKRGQDVALRCDPISGHVSLFWYQQALGQGPEFLTYFQNEAQLDKSGLPSDRFFAERPEGSVSTLKIQRTQQEDSAVYLCASSRRGLGEKLFFGSGTQLSVL.